What follows are 11 T cell receptor beta chains derived from one specimen sequenced in a study of T-cell reconstitution after alpha-beta-depleted transplantation in children. Unique molecular identifiers were incorporated when the TCRbeta library was constructed. TCRdb recomputed calls from the PCR reads with MiXCR, one row per CDR3 protein. The sample has about 540,000 distinct CDR3 sequences; over 20% are singletons. Here the sequenced sample was PBMCs, taken before TCRalphabeta/CD19-depleted stem cell transplant. These receptors were taken from a boy younger than two with Wiskott-Aldrich syndrome, due to receive a stem cell transplant.

This clonotype has just a few counts. V gene TRBV5-1 combines with J gene TRBJ2-5; D is possibly TRBD1 or TRBD2 (5 bases each). CDR3 size: 14 residues. Trimming took off 4 bases at V and 2 bases at J, with 12 bases between the two ends. Germline-derived CDR1 and CDR2 are SGHRS and YFSETQ. DNA for the CDR3: TGCGCCAGCAGCGTTCTGGGACGGCAAGAGACCCAGTACTTC. This gives the protein CASSVLGRQETQYF.

The rearrangement uses TRBV9 and TRBJ2-1, with D possibly TRBD1 on 5 matching bases. Deletions cut 0 bases from V and 8 bases from J, with 15 bases between. The CDR3 is made up of 15 amino acids. Germline V gene lookup returns CDR1 SGDLS and CDR2 YYNGEE. The CDR3: CASSVGARVLDEQFF. CDR3 bases: TGTGCCAGCAGCGTAGGGGCCAGGGTTCTCGATGAGCAGTTCTTC.

V usage is TRBV7-2 and J usage is TRBJ2-1; TRBD2 might be the D (6 bases). V lost 2 bases, J lost 3 bases, and 11 bases lay in between. CDR1 and CDR2 (germline): SGHTA, FQGNSA. The CDR3 extends over 15 amino acids. The CDR3 loop is CASSLTGTLYNEQFF. The CDR3 bases are TGTGCCAGCAGCTTAACCGGGACTCTCTACAATGAGCAGTTCTTC.

The chain combines TRBV18 with TRBJ2-1; no definite D call. V lost 4 bases and J 4 bases, leaving 20 bases between the germline ends. The germline gives CDR1 KGHSH, CDR2 LQKENI. The CDR3 totals 17 residues. The CDR3 here is CASSLSTPSYGYNEQFF. The DNA of the CDR3 is TGTGCCAGCTCACTTTCAACTCCTAGTTATGGTTACAATGAGCAGTTCTTC.

This clonotype turned up a few times. This chain uses TRBV7-3 with TRBJ2-1; D unresolved. The CDR3 length is 15 residues. The V and J ends lost 8 bases and 0 bases respectively, with 14 bases between them. Germline loops: CDR1 SGHTA, CDR2 FQGTGA. The CDR3 protein is CASSAAIGSYNEQFF. DNA for the CDR3: TGTGCCAGCTCGGCGGCTATAGGCTCCTACAATGAGCAGTTCTTC. Looking up the rest from reference TRBV7-3 and TRBJ2-1 gives the full variable domain: GAGVSQTPSNKVTEKGKYVELRCDPISGHTALYWYRQSLGQGPEFLIYFQGTGAADDSGLPNDRFFAVRPEGSVSTLKIQRTERGDSAVYLCASSAAIGSYNEQFFGPGTRLTVL.

This clonotype was picked up a small number of times. The CDR3 here is CASSPVENTEAFF. CDR3 bases: TGTGCCAGCAGCCCCGTGGAGAACACTGAAGCTTTCTTT. The rearrangement uses TRBV7-9 and TRBJ1-1; no firm D call. This CDR3 has 13 amino acids. From germline, CDR1 is SEHNR and CDR2 FQNEAQ (reference sequence). Trimming cost V 5 bases and J 1 base, with 8 bases left between them. The entire variable domain, with the rest obtained from reference TRBV7-9 and TRBJ1-1, is as follows: DTGVSQNPRHKITKRGQNVTFRCDPISEHNRLYWYRQTLGQGPEFLTYFQNEAQLEKSRLLSDRFSAERPKGSFSTLEIQRTEQGDSAMYLCASSPVENTEAFFGQGTRLTVV.

This clonotype was detected only a few times. The V and J genes are TRBV28 and TRBJ1-1; tentatively, D is TRBD1 (5 bases). Trimming shortened V by 1 base and J by 11 bases, and 14 bases separated the two germline ends. CDR3 length: 13 amino acids. The germline V gene encodes CDR1 MDHEN and CDR2 SYDVKM. This chain's CDR3 is CASSLSVRARAFF. CDR3 DNA: TGTGCCAGCAGTTTATCGGTCAGGGCTCGCGCTTTCTTT.

The genes are TRBV27 and TRBJ1-5; TRBD1 might be the D (6 bases). The CDR3 sequence is 14 residues long. The V and J ends lost 5 bases and 9 bases respectively, with 17 bases between them. Germline values: CDR1 MNHEY, CDR2 SMNVEV (reference sequence). CDR3 in amino acids: CASSLAGDFVPQHF. CDR3 nucleotides: TGTGCCAGCAGTCTCGCAGGGGACTTTGTGCCCCAGCATTTT.

The gene calls are TRBV29-1 and TRBJ2-7; 7 bases fit TRBD2. V lost 1 base and J lost 3; bases outside the gene matches: 12. Germline CDR1 and CDR2: SQVTM and ANQGSEA. The CDR3 has 16 amino acids. CDR3 coding DNA: TGCAGCGTTGAAGCTGAGCCCGGACTAGGGATCTACGAGCAGTACTTC. Translated, it gives CSVEAEPGLGIYEQYF.

Only a few counts were recorded for this clonotype. The chain combines TRBV5-1 with TRBJ2-2; TRBD2 is a possible D gene (6 bases). The CDR3 contains 16 residues. Germline V gene lookup returns CDR1 SGHRS and CDR2 YFSETQ. V lost 4 bases, J lost 0 bases, and 13 bases lay in between. The chain's CDR3 is CASSPSGTPNTGELFF. CDR3 in DNA: TGCGCCAGCAGCCCGTCCGGGACTCCGAACACCGGGGAGCTGTTTTTT.

In its sample, this clonotype was seen a few times. The rearrangement uses TRBV19 and TRBJ2-3, with D possibly matching TRBD1 (5 bases). V was shortened by 2 bases and J by 6 bases, with 15 bases between the two germline ends. The CDR3 runs 15 residues. CDR1 LNHDA and CDR2 SQIVND come from the germline V gene (reference sequence). CDR3 region: CASSIIRVDTDTQYF. In DNA, the CDR3 is TGTGCCAGTAGTATAATCAGGGTGGACACGGATACGCAGTATTTT.